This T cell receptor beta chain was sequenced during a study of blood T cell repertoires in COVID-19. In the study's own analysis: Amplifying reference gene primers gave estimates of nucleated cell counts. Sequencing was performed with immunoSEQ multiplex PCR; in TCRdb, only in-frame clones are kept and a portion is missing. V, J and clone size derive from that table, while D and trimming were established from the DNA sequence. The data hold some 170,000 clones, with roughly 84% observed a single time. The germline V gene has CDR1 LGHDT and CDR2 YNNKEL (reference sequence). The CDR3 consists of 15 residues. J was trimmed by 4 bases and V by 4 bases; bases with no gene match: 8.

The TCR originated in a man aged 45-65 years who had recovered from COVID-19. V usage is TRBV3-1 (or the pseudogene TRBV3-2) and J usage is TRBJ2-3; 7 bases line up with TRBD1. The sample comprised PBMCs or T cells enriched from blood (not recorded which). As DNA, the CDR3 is TGTGCCAGCAGCCCCCGAACGACAGGGTCAGATACGCAGTATTTT. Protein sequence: CASSPRTTGSDTQYF.